This T cell receptor beta chain was observed in a study of cytotoxic CD8 clonotypes in ibrutinib-treated CLL (dated by TCRdb to 2020 to 2022). The study in broad terms: The cohort had about a dozen relapsed/refractory and approximately 14 treatment-naive patients; approximately 17 were IGHV unmutated. Partial responses were observed in about 25 patients and complete responses in 2; after a median follow-up of roughly 72 months, remission was maintained in 15 or so patients and progression was observed in approximately twelve. Samples at response were collected after a median of about 12 months of treatment, with a range of about 6 to 36 months. Samples averaged about 260,000 productive templates and roughly 86,000 productive rearrangements. Longitudinal samples were available for about 30% of the roughly 86 trial participants. Cryopreserved peripheral blood mononuclear cells were obtained prior to treatment, at the time of response, and at either disease progression or sustained remission. Every sample from remission and from progressive disease was obtained while the patients were still on ibrutinib.

From cysteine to phenylalanine, the CDR3 is 13 amino acids long. The read is trimmed to its CDR3 DNA, 39 bases read in frame from base 1. The germline V gene gives CDR1 as MGHRA and CDR2 as YSYEKL. The time point label corresponds to: approximately eleven months on ibrutinib. For TCR beta library preparation, about 2.1 micrograms of genomic DNA were extracted from the cryopreserved PBMCs. Longitudinal blood samples from CLL patients on ibrutinib monotherapy underwent high-throughput TCR beta sequencing. Patients were enrolled in a phase 2 open-label single-center ibrutinib monotherapy trial. With regard to this clone: The specificity of this receptor is unknown. A read error may produce the germline difference seen at one junction end.

The investigation overall reported the following: Sampling times were not matched between patients in sustained remission and patients whose disease was progressing, and lymph node repertoires were not examined. Baseline clonality was found to be higher than that of age-matched healthy donors and was strongly correlated with circulating CD8+ T-cell counts. At ibrutinib response clonality went up, during sustained remission it held steady, and at progression it dropped back toward baseline. Public clonotypes were found to be uncommon and were observed to contract or remain stable during treatment; the increase in clonality was shown to reflect expansion of private clonotypes at ibrutinib response.

A MiSeq instrument was used for deep resolution sequencing, which targeted depths ranging from 1 in 1 million up to 1 in 200,000 T cells, with coverage averaging 10x for each clonotype. The immunoSEQ hsTCRB Kit was used to generate TCR beta libraries. In the original analysis: The data were analyzed with ImmunoSEQ Analyzer and ImmunoSEQ Data Assistant, and V, D and J gene assignments followed IMGT definitions. Clonality was computed as one minus normalized Shannon entropy of productive rearrangement frequencies, ranging from 0 to 1. Only overrepresented clonotypes making up at least 0.05% of each patient's repertoire were included in the public clonotype analysis. Repertoires from thirteen age-matched healthy donors in immuneACCESS were used as clonality controls. This immuneACCESS table, as held by TCRdb, lists in-frame sequences with V and J called but not all clones. Of the missing ones, under half trace to an unresolved V gene in checked studies; the others have no known cause. From that table come the V and J calls and clone size; the DNA was used to work out D and trimming. Within this sample are under 200,000 clones, with 81% of them counted one time only. The top ten hold roughly 2% of the sample.

The sequence joins TRBV4-1 to TRBJ1-1; TRBD1 is a weak D gene call, 5 bases matching. This TCR was recovered from a human donor with chronic lymphocytic leukemia. Sequenced material: PBMCs, taken after 12 months of ibrutinib treatment. The sequence in DNA is TGCGCCGGCAGCCAAGCAGGGTTCACTGAAGCTTTCTTT. This codes for CAGSQAGFTEAFF.